This T cell receptor beta chain appears in the sequencing data of a study of cytomegalovirus exposure and HLA in healthy donors. Notes on the study in general: Other equally common chains were less clonally expanded than HLA-associated TCR beta chains, a later analysis showed. Most likely, a cluster of highly shared sequence variants arose as a sequencing artifact. A few CMV-associated chains proved CMV antigen-specific in vitro.

Per germline, CDR1 MNHEY and CDR2 SMNVEV (reference sequence). The CDR3 runs to 17 residues. The V segment lost 4 bases and the J segment 3 bases; nucleotides outside the gene matches: 12. Worth noting for this clone: The antigen is undetermined.

PCR used 60 Vbeta primers and 13 Jbeta primers. The data were produced by immunoSEQ multiplex PCR, yet TCRdb's version contains in-frame clones alone and is incomplete. The sample has about 120,000 clones, about four fifths seen once. The sequence derives from a woman aged 60 to 75 in good health and CMV-seropositive. Sequenced sample: PBMCs. This chain joins TRBV27 and TRBJ2-7, with 10 nucleotides matching TRBD2. The CDR3 is CASSSLAGEMSVYEQYF. The CDR3 nucleotides are TGTGCCAGCAGTTCCCTAGCGGGAGAGATGTCGGTCTACGAGCAGTACTTC.